This entry lists 31 T cell receptor beta chains sequenced from one sample in a study of cytomegalovirus exposure and HLA in healthy donors. The PCR was carried out with 60 Vbeta primers and 13 Jbeta primers. Repertoires were generated with immunoSEQ multiplex PCR, while TCRdb's copy carries only in-frame clones and drops some. Among 120,000 to 150,000 clones listed, approximately 83% were seen once. Source material: PBMCs. The receptor set was obtained from a woman in her 40s in good health and CMV-seronegative.

This sequence joins TRBV10-3 and TRBJ2-1; 7 bases are a match to TRBD2. Germline trimming cut 6 bases from V and 1 base from J; bases unmatched to any gene: 3. The CDR3 length is 14 residues. The germline CDR1 and CDR2 sequences are ENHRY and SYGVKD. DNA of the CDR3: TGTGCCATCAGGGAGCGGGAATCCTACAATGAGCAGTTCTTC. Amino acid sequence: CAIRERESYNEQFF.

This chain links TRBV29-1 with TRBJ2-1; TRBD2 aligns across 16 bases. CDR1 and CDR2 from the germline V gene are SQVTM and ANQGSEA. This CDR3 is built from 18 residues. Trimming cost V 8 bases and J 7 bases; bases outside gene matches: 17. The CDR3 region has the DNA TGCAGCTTCGCCGTTCCGGGACTAGCGGGGGGGCAGGGAAATGAGCAGTTCTTC. It yields the protein CSFAVPGLAGGQGNEQFF.

The chain has TRBV19 and TRBJ2-3; TRBD1 matches 7 bases. V was clipped by 8 bases and J by 1 base; unmatched bases: 3. This CDR3 comprises 13 residues. CDR1 LNHDA and CDR2 SQIVND come from the germline V gene (reference sequence). The CDR3 DNA sequence: TGTGCCAGTTCAGACAGGGGCACAGATACGCAGTATTTT. This encodes CASSDRGTDTQYF.

The CDR3 protein is CSVTGGVLETQYF. In nucleotides, the CDR3 is TGCAGCGTGACAGGGGGAGTGTTGGAGACCCAGTACTTC. The chain recombines TRBV29-1 with TRBJ2-5; 9 nucleotides align to TRBD1. V trimming: 6 bases; J trimming: 5 bases; junction bases outside the gene matches: 7. CDR1 SQVTM and CDR2 ANQGSEA come from the germline V gene. CDR3 length: 13 residues.

The chain carries TRBV27 and TRBJ1-5; 7 bases agree with TRBD1. Germline-derived CDR1 and CDR2 are MNHEY and SMNVEV (reference sequence). The CDR3 is 15 residues long. Germline trimming cut 7 bases from V and 0 bases from J; bases unmatched to any gene: 6. Written as DNA, the CDR3 is TGTGCCAGCACGACAGACAGGGTTAGCAATCAGCCCCAGCATTTT. It encodes CASTTDRVSNQPQHF.

This clone was found once. The chain carries TRBV28 and TRBJ2-7; TRBD2 agrees at 10 bases. The germline gives CDR1 MDHEN, CDR2 SYDVKM. Trimming removed 4 bases from V and 4 bases from J; junction bases left unmatched: 13. CDR3 length: 17 amino acids. CDR3 nucleotide sequence: TGTGCCAGCAGTTCCCAGCAGGTGCTAGCGGGGGTGTACGAGCAGTACTTC. This gives the protein CASSSQQVLAGVYEQYF.

V is TRBV19 and J is TRBJ1-6; D may be TRBD1 (6 bases). With 7 bases removed from V and 8 bases from J, the gap between germline ends came to 18 bases. The CDR3 spans 15 residues. CDR1 and CDR2 (germline): LNHDA, SQIVND (reference sequence). CDR3 region: CASNRNRVSDSPLHF. CDR3 nucleotide sequence: TGTGCCAGTAATCGAAACAGGGTCTCGGATTCACCCCTCCACTTT.

The chain links TRBV5-4 to TRBJ1-1; D may be TRBD1 (5 bases). The CDR3 has 15 amino acids. The V end lost 4 bases, the J end lost 0 bases, and 13 bases lay between the germline ends. Per germline, CDR1 SGHNT and CDR2 YYREEE (reference sequence). CDR3 region: CASSPGANMNTEAFF. The CDR3 nucleotides read TGTGCCAGCAGCCCTGGGGCGAACATGAACACTGAAGCTTTCTTT.

There are a few counts of this clone. The chain has TRBV5-1 and TRBJ1-4; 9 bases align to TRBD1. Per the germline V gene, CDR1 is SGHRS and CDR2 is YFSETQ. V lost 4 bases and J lost 6; bases outside the gene matches: 4. The CDR3 extends over 14 amino acids. CDR3 DNA sequence: TGCGCCAGCAGCGAATGGACAGGGGATGAAAAACTGTTTTTT. It specifies CASSEWTGDEKLFF.

This clone has a single count. J is TRBJ1-2 and V is TRBV6-5, with 12 bases that match TRBD1. This CDR3 is built from 16 residues. Germline CDR1 and CDR2: MNHEY and SVGAGI. V lost 2 bases to trimming and J lost 2 bases; unmatched junction nucleotides: 3. The CDR3 nucleotides read TGTGCCAGCAGTTACGGGACAGGGGGCTGGAACTATGGCTACACCTTC. It encodes CASSYGTGGWNYGYTF.

This clone has a single count. The chain carries TRBV28 and TRBJ2-4; 8 nucleotides align to TRBD1. CDR3 length equals 16 residues. Germline trimming cut 6 bases from V and 0 bases from J; bases unmatched to any gene: 7. Looked up from germline, CDR1 is MDHEN and CDR2 is SYDVKM. The CDR3 DNA sequence: TGTGCCAGCAGCCCCCAGGGGACAGGAGCCAAAAACATTCAGTACTTC. Encoded protein: CASSPQGTGAKNIQYF.

The chain links TRBV25-1 to TRBJ1-3; D ambiguous. The V gene's germline CDR1 is MGHDK and CDR2 SYGVNS. V gave up 10 bases and J gave up 4 bases, with 14 bases separating them. The CDR3 runs 13 residues. The CDR3 DNA reads TGTGCCACCTCATCGAGGTCCGGAAACACCATATATTTT. Amino acid sequence: CATSSRSGNTIYF. The full variable domain, its missing parts supplied by reference TRBV25-1 and TRBJ1-3, is EADIYQTPRYLVIGTGKKITLECSQTMGHDKMYWYQQDPGMELHLIHYSYGVNSTEKGDLSSESTVSRIRTEHFPLTLESARPSHTSQYLCATSSRSGNTIYFGEGSWLTVV.

The CDR3 protein is CASKTSGGVYNEQFF. DNA for the CDR3: TGTGCCAGTAAGACTAGCGGGGGGGTCTACAATGAGCAGTTCTTC. The genes are TRBV19 and TRBJ2-1, with TRBD2 identical over 14 bases. CDR1 and CDR2 (germline): LNHDA, SQIVND (reference sequence). The trim removed 7 bases at V and 3 bases at J, leaving 2 bases unmatched. The CDR3 loop spans 15 amino acids. Based on the CDR3 plus reference TRBV19 and TRBJ2-1, the full variable domain is DGGITQSPKYLFRKEGQNVTLSCEQNLNHDAMYWYRQDPGQGLRLIYYSQIVNDFQKGDIAEGYSVSREKKESFPLTVTSAQKNPTAFYLCASKTSGGVYNEQFFGPGTRLTVL.

In this sample, this clone turned up a few times. This rearrangement joins TRBV28 to TRBJ1-5; 8 bases agree with TRBD1. V lost 3 bases to trimming and J lost 5 bases; unmatched junction nucleotides: 6. CDR3 length: 15 amino acids. Germline V CDR1 and CDR2: MDHEN, SYDVKM. The CDR3, as DNA: TGTGCCAGCAGTTTGACAGGGGAATTCGATCAGCCCCAGCATTTT. As protein: CASSLTGEFDQPQHF.

Here the CDR3 reads CASSSGGAGDTQYF. CDR3 nucleotides: TGTGCCTCTTCTAGCGGGGGGGCGGGAGATACGCAGTATTTT. This chain joins TRBV28 and TRBJ2-3; 12 nucleotides line up with TRBD2. V was pared by 11 bases and J by 5 bases, with 8 bases of the junction left unmatched. The CDR3 runs to 14 residues. Looked up from germline, CDR1 is MDHEN and CDR2 is SYDVKM.

This chain connects TRBV19 to TRBJ2-2; D is perhaps TRBD2 (6 bases). This CDR3 has 15 residues. Germline CDR1 and CDR2: LNHDA and SQIVND (reference sequence). Trimming removed 8 bases from V and 3 bases from J, with 16 bases in between. CDR3 in DNA: TGTGCCAGTGACGACGGGAGAGCCGACACCGGGGAGCTGTTTTTT. Translated, it gives CASDDGRADTGELFF.

Note on this clone: This specimen includes other DNA sequences encoding the same CDR3. This sequence joins TRBV7-6 and TRBJ1-2; 7 bases are shared with TRBD1. Germline V CDR1 and CDR2: SGHVS, FNYEAQ. The V and J ends lost 1 base and 5 bases, in that order; junction bases with no gene match: 1. CDR3 length: 13 amino acids. In DNA form, the CDR3 reads TGTGCCAGCAGCTTAGGACAGGGATATGGCTACACCTTC. Amino acid sequence: CASSLGQGYGYTF.

V gene TRBV7-2 combines with J gene TRBJ2-1, with TRBD2 matching 8 bases. The junction had 13 bases not matched to a gene; V was cut back by 8 bases and J by 4 bases. The germline V gene encodes CDR1 SGHTA and CDR2 FQGNSA. The CDR3 runs to 16 residues. CDR3 residues: CASAFTWRGAYNEQFF. DNA for the CDR3: TGTGCCAGCGCCTTCACTTGGCGGGGGGCTTACAATGAGCAGTTCTTC.

This chain joins TRBV28 and TRBJ1-2, with D possibly being TRBD1 (5 bases). CDR1 MDHEN and CDR2 SYDVKM come from the germline V gene. The V end was cut by 4 bases, the J end by 5 bases, with 26 bases between. The CDR3 runs 18 residues. The DNA for the CDR3 is TGTGCCAGCAGTTCCCCTAGTTATCGAACAGGCGGCAGGTATGGCTACACCTTC. Amino acid sequence: CASSSPSYRTGGRYGYTF.

This clone has a single count. This chain joins TRBV9 and TRBJ1-1, with D maybe TRBD1 (5 bases). The CDR3 covers 15 residues. Germline V gene sequence: CDR1 SGDLS, CDR2 YYNGEE. Trimming shortened V by 4 bases and J by 1 base, and 14 bases separated the two germline ends. CDR3 residues: CASSPPGAKNTEAFF. The CDR3 bases are TGTGCCAGCAGCCCCCCTGGGGCTAAGAACACTGAAGCTTTCTTT.

Concerning this clone: The sample holds other DNA sequences that translate to the same CDR3. The chain uses TRBV6-5 and TRBJ2-5; weak D call: TRBD2 (6 bases). Trimming stripped 0 bases from V and 5 bases from J, with 10 bases between. Germline V CDR1 and CDR2: MNHEY, SVGAGI. The CDR3 is made up of 14 amino acids. CDR3 DNA: TGTGCCAGCAGTTACTCAGGAGGGCAGGAGACCCAGTACTTC. Protein: CASSYSGGQETQYF.

The V call is TRBV7-9, the J call TRBJ2-7, with 7 bases matching TRBD2. The V gene's germline CDR1 is SEHNR and CDR2 FQNEAQ (reference sequence). J gave up 2 bases and V 5 bases, and 9 bases lay outside the gene matches. The CDR3 loop spans 15 amino acids. The CDR3 DNA follows: TGTGCCAGCAGCCCCTGGGGAGGGGAGCCCTACGAGCAGTACTTC. This translates into CASSPWGGEPYEQYF.

This rearrangement joins TRBV18 to TRBJ2-1, with TRBD1 as a possible D gene (6 bases). The CDR3 runs 17 residues. Trimming shortened V by 0 bases and J by 9 bases, and 21 bases separated the two germline ends. Germline V gene sequence: CDR1 KGHSH, CDR2 LQKENI. This CDR3 reads CASSPPYRETTGREQFF. CDR3 nucleotide sequence: TGTGCCAGCTCACCACCCTACAGGGAAACAACAGGACGTGAGCAGTTCTTC. Using reference TRBV18 and TRBJ2-1 for the parts outside the CDR3, the full variable domain is NAGVMQNPRHLVRRRGQEARLRCSPMKGHSHVYWYRQLPEEGLKFMVYLQKENIIDESGMPKERFSAEFPKEGPSILRIQQVVRGDSAAYFCASSPPYRETTGREQFFGPGTRLTVL.

The gene calls are TRBV7-9 and TRBJ2-5; perhaps TRBD2 as D (7 bases). This CDR3 is built from 14 residues. The germline gives CDR1 SEHNR, CDR2 FQNEAQ (reference sequence). V lost 6 bases, J lost 2 bases, and 13 bases lay in between. The CDR3: CASRRGLEQETQYF. The CDR3 bases are TGTGCCAGCAGGCGGGGGCTTGAACAAGAGACCCAGTACTTC.

This rearrangement joins TRBV13 to TRBJ2-7; possibly TRBD2 for D (6 bases). Germline CDR1 PRHDT, CDR2 FYEKMQ (reference sequence). Trimming shortened V by 5 bases and J by 0 bases, and 17 bases separated the two germline ends. CDR3 length equals 16 residues. DNA for the CDR3: TGTGCCAGCAGCGGGGAGGACGGACCTAGCTCCTACGAGCAGTACTTC. Translated, it gives CASSGEDGPSSYEQYF.

This chain connects TRBV30 to TRBJ1-2; D gene ambiguous. The CDR3 is 13 residues long. Germline CDR1 GTSNPN, CDR2 SVGIG (reference sequence). CDR3 sequence (DNA): TGTGCTTCTATCCCCGAGGGAGCCTATGGCTACACCTTC. Translated: CASIPEGAYGYTF.

The chain combines TRBV2 with TRBJ2-5, with TRBD2 identical over 11 bases. CDR3 length: 18 residues. Germline values: CDR1 SNHLY, CDR2 FYNNEI. The J segment lost 1 base and the V segment lost 2 bases, leaving 9 bases of the junction unmatched. The DNA of the CDR3 is TGTGCCAGCAGTGAATTCCTAGCGGGGGGATGGGGCCAAGAGACCCAGTACTTC. It codes for CASSEFLAGGWGQETQYF.

The chain employs TRBV29-1 and TRBJ1-1; the D is unclear. The CDR3 runs 11 residues. Germline CDR1 SQVTM, CDR2 ANQGSEA. The V gene lost 6 bases and the J gene lost 8 bases, with 13 bases spanning the gap. CDR3 nucleotides: TGCAGCGTAACAGCTGTGTACGAAGCTTTCTTT. Translation gives CSVTAVYEAFF.

The gene calls are TRBV19 and TRBJ1-2, with a tentative D call TRBD1 (5 bases). Germline V gives CDR1 LNHDA, CDR2 SQIVND (reference sequence). V shed 7 bases and J shed 6 bases, with 15 bases lying between them. The CDR3 totals 13 residues. CDR3 DNA sequence: TGTGCCAGTAAGGGGTCCCCTTATGATGGCTACACCTTC. Protein: CASKGSPYDGYTF.

The rearrangement joins TRBV6-5 to TRBJ1-4; D is possibly TRBD1 (6 bases). The germline gives CDR1 MNHEY, CDR2 SVGAGI. V lost 4 bases, J lost 8 bases, and 17 bases lay in between. The CDR3 contains 15 residues. The CDR3 DNA sequence: TGTGCCAGCAGTTCCGGAGGGGGGGGTCTAGAAAAACTGTTTTTT. It codes for CASSSGGGGLEKLFF.

This clone was seen only a few times. The V call is TRBV6-4, the J call TRBJ1-2; 11 positions agree with TRBD1. Trimming removed 0 bases from V and 8 bases from J; junction bases left unmatched: 8. Per the germline V gene, CDR1 is MRHNA and CDR2 is SNTAGT. This CDR3 has 16 amino acids. This CDR3 reads CASSDSGTGGVGGYTF. The CDR3 bases are TGTGCCAGCAGTGACTCAGGGACAGGGGGTGTCGGCGGCTACACCTTC.